These 9 T cell receptor beta chains share one sample of origin, sequenced in a study of tumor-infiltrating lymphocytes in primary liver carcinoma. Bulk tissue was left unsorted, and RNA and DNA were co-extracted from about 20-30 mg of it. Constant-region priming of about 0.5 ug total RNA yielded TCR beta cDNA. The TCR beta library was amplified through three nested multiplex PCR rounds in a modified ARM-PCR procedure. A C-beta reverse primer was combined with TRBV1-TRBV30 forward primers in the first two PCR rounds, and each round had roughly 9 cycles. One entry per CDR3 protein results from TCRdb running MiXCR on the multiplex PCR reads. The sample records around 22,000 distinct CDR3 sequences, 80% being singletons. The sequencing input was liver tumor tissue from sampling region 2. Subset: tumor region T2, inferior pole. The receptors here all came from a young woman with primary liver carcinoma and hepatitis B virus infection.

Details on this clonotype: Germline and junction disagree at one end, which may indicate a read error. The chain employs TRBV10-2 and TRBJ2-5, with TRBD2 matching over 14 bases. CDR3 length: 21 amino acids. Germline V CDR1 and CDR2: WSHSY, SAAADI. In DNA, the CDR3 is TGCGCCAGCAGTGAGTCAGGACCCAATTCCGGACTAGCGGGAGGACGAGAGATCCAGTACTTC. This codes for CASSESGPNSGLAGGREIQYF.

The chain employs TRBV24-1 and TRBJ2-7; the D gene is possibly TRBD2 (6 bases). This CDR3 is built from 16 residues. Per the germline V gene, CDR1 is KGHDR and CDR2 is SFDVKD. Trimming removed 7 bases at V and 6 bases at J, with 24 bases between. CDR3 sequence: CATRDGHGTLSGEQYF. Written as DNA, the CDR3 is TGTGCCACCAGAGACGGCCATGGGACTCTCTCGGGCGAGCAGTACTTC.

This clonotype was seen only once. This may come from a read error, since a much larger clone is one base off. This chain joins TRBV4-1 and TRBJ2-7, with no clear D. The CDR3 spans 18 residues. Germline values: CDR1 MGHRA, CDR2 YSYEKL. In nucleotides, the CDR3 is TGCACCAGCAGCCGAGCCCTCTCCGGCGGTCCTCTTCTCTGCGAGCAGTACTTC. The encoded protein is CTSSRALSGGPLLCEQYF.

About this clonotype itself: A read error may account for a junction end that differs from germline. J is TRBJ1-1 and V is TRBV9; the D gene is possibly TRBD1 (5 bases). Germline assignment: CDR1 SGDLS and CDR2 YYNGEE. The CDR3 extends over 15 amino acids. The CDR3 protein is CGSSVGSSGGTESFF. The CDR3 bases are TGTGGCAGCAGCGTTGGGTCCTCTGGAGGGACTGAATCTTTCTTT.

This clonotype was recorded only once. The junction and the germline gene differ at one end; a read error may be behind it. The rearrangement joins TRBV28 to TRBJ2-7; TRBD1 is a possible D gene (6 bases). This CDR3 is 15 amino acids long. In germline, CDR1 is MDHEN, CDR2 SYDVKM. CDR3 bases: TGTGCCAGCAGTTTGCGCCCCCAGGGGTTTTACGAGCAGTATTTC. Amino acid sequence: CASSLRPQGFYEQYF.

This clonotype was seen a single time. The J gene is TRBJ2-1, the V gene TRBV6-1; tentatively, D is TRBD2 (5 bases). CDR1 and CDR2 from the germline V gene are MNHNS and SASEGT. Trimming removed 1 base from V and 8 bases from J, with 15 bases in between. The CDR3 totals 15 residues. The CDR3 protein is CASSEGLAGGYEQFF. In nucleotides, the CDR3 is TGTGCCAGCAGTGAAGGGTTAGCAGGAGGCTATGAGCAGTTCTTC.

Details on this clonotype: This is likely a read error, given that the CDR3 carries no conserved phenylalanine or tryptophan at its end. The chain carries TRBV6-1 and TRBJ1-4, with D maybe TRBD1 (5 bases). From germline, CDR1 is MNHNS and CDR2 SASEGT. The length of the CDR3 is 14 residues. The CDR3 DNA reads TGTGCCGGCAGTGACCAGGGTGGCCGTGAAAAACTGTTTTGT. As protein: CAGSDQGGREKLFC.

To note about this clonotype: The germline gene is not matched at one end of the junction; a read error may be the cause. This sequence joins TRBV7-9 and TRBJ2-5; D uncertain. Germline CDR1 SEHNR, CDR2 FQNEAQ (reference sequence). The CDR3 extends over 15 amino acids. In DNA, the CDR3 is TGTCCCAGCAGCTTAGTCGGGCACCTTCAAGAGACCCAGTACTTC. Translated: CPSSLVGHLQETQYF.

As for this clonotype: The junction shows a germline mismatch at one end, possibly a read error. V usage is TRBV5-6 and J usage is TRBJ1-4; D unclear. CDR3 length: 14 residues. Germline V gene sequence: CDR1 SGHDT, CDR2 YYEEEE. The CDR3 region has the DNA TGTGCCAGCAACTTGGCTTGGCAGAGTGAAAAACCGTTTTTT. As protein: CASNLAWQSEKPFF.